The 5 T cell receptor beta chains in this list originate from one sample, sequenced in a study of OX40 agonist ivuxolimab in advanced cancers. TCRdb's copy holds only in-frame clones and misses some; the assay was immunoSEQ multiplex PCR. Of tens of thousands of clones in the sample, 77% were seen once. The source was CD4+ or CD8+ T cells sorted from blood, collected in a trial of the OX40 agonist ivuxolimab. These receptors came from an adult with an advanced solid tumor such as melanoma, head and neck, liver or kidney cancer.

This clone has more than one count but fewer than ten. The chain has TRBV27 and TRBJ2-1; D is perhaps TRBD1 or TRBD2 (5 bases each). The CDR3 is 14 residues long. Germline V lookup: CDR1 MNHEY, CDR2 SMNVEV (reference sequence). V lost 4 bases and J 7 bases, leaving 14 bases between the germline ends. Here the CDR3 DNA reads TGTGCCAGCAGTTGGAACAGCTGGGGGAATGAGCAGTTCTTC. The encoded protein is CASSWNSWGNEQFF.

The chain has TRBV15 and TRBJ1-3; a weak D match, TRBD1 (6 bases). The CDR3 length is 13 residues. Germline V gene sequence: CDR1 LNHNV, CDR2 YYDKDF (reference sequence). V gave up 4 bases and J gave up 2 bases, with 6 bases separating them. DNA for the CDR3: TGTGCCACCAGCACAGGGGCTGGAAACACCATATATTTT. Protein sequence: CATSTGAGNTIYF.

The CDR3 spells CASSSDNHYGYTF. CDR3 sequence (DNA): TGTGCCAGCAGCTCGGACAATCACTATGGCTACACCTTC. The chain is built from TRBV7-9 and TRBJ1-2; TRBD1 is a possible D gene (5 bases). CDR3 length equals 13 residues. Germline-derived CDR1 and CDR2 are SEHNR and FQNEAQ (reference sequence). The V end lost 4 bases, the J end lost 3 bases, and 9 bases lay between the germline ends.

The chain couples TRBV9 to TRBJ2-3; 9 bases fit TRBD2. There are 15 residues in the CDR3. Trimming removed 0 bases from V and 6 bases from J; junction bases left unmatched: 5. Germline assignment: CDR1 SGDLS and CDR2 YYNGEE. The CDR3 reads CASSVVSGGPDTQYF. The CDR3 DNA reads as TGTGCCAGCAGCGTAGTCAGCGGGGGGCCCGATACGCAGTATTTT.

This clone was detected a few times. The chain carries TRBV6-6 and TRBJ2-7; D might be TRBD1 (5 bases). CDR1 is MNHNY, CDR2 SVGAGI, per germline (reference sequence). V shed 0 bases and J shed 0 bases, with 9 bases lying between them. This CDR3 is 15 amino acids long. Here the CDR3 reads CASSYSLDSSYEQYF. The CDR3 DNA reads as TGTGCCAGCAGTTACTCGTTAGACAGCTCCTACGAGCAGTACTTC.